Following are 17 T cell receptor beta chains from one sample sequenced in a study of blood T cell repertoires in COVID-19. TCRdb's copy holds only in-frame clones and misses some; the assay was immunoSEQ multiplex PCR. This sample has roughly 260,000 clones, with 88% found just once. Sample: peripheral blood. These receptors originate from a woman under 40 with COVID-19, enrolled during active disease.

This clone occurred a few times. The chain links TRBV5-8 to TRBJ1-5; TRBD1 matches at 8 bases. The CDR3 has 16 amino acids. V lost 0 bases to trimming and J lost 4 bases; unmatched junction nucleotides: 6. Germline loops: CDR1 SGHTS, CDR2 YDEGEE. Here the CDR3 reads CASSLGLQGGNQPQHF. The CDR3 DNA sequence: TGTGCCAGCAGCTTGGGGTTACAGGGGGGAAATCAGCCCCAGCATTTT.

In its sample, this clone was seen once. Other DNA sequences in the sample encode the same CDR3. The CDR3 protein is CASRDRGLGGELFF. Here the CDR3 DNA reads TGTGCCAGCAGGGACAGGGGGCTTGGCGGGGAGCTGTTTTTT. The chain recombines TRBV27 with TRBJ2-2; 11 bases line up with TRBD1. J was trimmed by 7 bases and V by 6 bases; bases with no gene match: 4. Germline V CDR1 and CDR2: MNHEY, SMNVEV (reference sequence). This CDR3 comprises 14 residues.

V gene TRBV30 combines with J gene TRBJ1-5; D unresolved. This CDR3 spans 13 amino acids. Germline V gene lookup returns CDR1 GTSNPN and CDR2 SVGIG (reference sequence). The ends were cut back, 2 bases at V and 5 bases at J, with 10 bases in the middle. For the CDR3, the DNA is TGTGCCTGGAGTATACGGTACGATCAGCCCCAGCATTTT. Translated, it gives CAWSIRYDQPQHF.

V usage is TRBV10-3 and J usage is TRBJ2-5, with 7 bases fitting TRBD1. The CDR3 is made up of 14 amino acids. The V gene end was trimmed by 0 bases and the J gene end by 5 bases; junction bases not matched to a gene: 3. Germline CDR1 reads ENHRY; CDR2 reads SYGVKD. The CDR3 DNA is TGTGCCATCAGTGAGTCGACAGGGACGGAGACCCAGTACTTC. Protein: CAISESTGTETQYF.

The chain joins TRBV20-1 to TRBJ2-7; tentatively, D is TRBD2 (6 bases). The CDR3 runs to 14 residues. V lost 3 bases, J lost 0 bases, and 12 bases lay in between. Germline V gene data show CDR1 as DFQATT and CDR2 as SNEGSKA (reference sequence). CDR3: CSASRDWSSYEQYF. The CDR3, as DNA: TGCAGTGCTAGTCGGGACTGGAGCTCCTACGAGCAGTACTTC.

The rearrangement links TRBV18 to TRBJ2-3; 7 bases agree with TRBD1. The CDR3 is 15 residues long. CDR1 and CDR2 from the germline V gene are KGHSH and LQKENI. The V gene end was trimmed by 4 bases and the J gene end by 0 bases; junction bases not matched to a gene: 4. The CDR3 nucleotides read TGTGCCAGCTCACGCACAGGGGTGAGCACAGATACGCAGTATTTT. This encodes CASSRTGVSTDTQYF.

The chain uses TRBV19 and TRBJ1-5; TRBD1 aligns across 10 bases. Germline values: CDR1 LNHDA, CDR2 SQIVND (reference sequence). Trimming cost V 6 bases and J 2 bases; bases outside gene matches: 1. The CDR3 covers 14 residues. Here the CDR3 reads CASSGTGGNQPQHF. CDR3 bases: TGTGCCAGTAGCGGGACAGGGGGCAATCAGCCCCAGCATTTT.

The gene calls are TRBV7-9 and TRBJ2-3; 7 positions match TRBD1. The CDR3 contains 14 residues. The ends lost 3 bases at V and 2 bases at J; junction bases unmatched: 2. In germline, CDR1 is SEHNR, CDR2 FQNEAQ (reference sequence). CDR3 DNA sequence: TGTGCCAGCAGCTTGGGACAGCCCACAGATACGCAGTATTTT. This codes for CASSLGQPTDTQYF.

The CDR3 sequence: CASSQSQLSPSGEQYF. The CDR3, as DNA: TGTGCCAGCAGCCAATCGCAACTCAGCCCCTCGGGAGAGCAGTACTTC. The chain employs TRBV16 and TRBJ2-7, with D perhaps matching TRBD2 (5 bases). V shed 0 bases and J shed 7 bases, with 19 bases lying between them. The V gene's germline CDR1 is KGHSY and CDR2 FQNENV. This CDR3 spans 16 amino acids.

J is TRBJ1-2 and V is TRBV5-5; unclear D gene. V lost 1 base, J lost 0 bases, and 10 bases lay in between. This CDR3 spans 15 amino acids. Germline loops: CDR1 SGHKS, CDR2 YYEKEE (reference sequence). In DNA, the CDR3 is TGTGCCAGCAGCTTGCGGTTTAGTTCTAACTATGGCTACACCTTC. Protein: CASSLRFSSNYGYTF.

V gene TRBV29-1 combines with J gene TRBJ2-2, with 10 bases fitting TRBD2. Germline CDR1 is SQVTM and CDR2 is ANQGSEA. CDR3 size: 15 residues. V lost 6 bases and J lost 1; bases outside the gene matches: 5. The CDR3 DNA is TGCAGCGTGAGGCCTAGCGGGAGGAACACCGGGGAGCTGTTTTTT. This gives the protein CSVRPSGRNTGELFF.

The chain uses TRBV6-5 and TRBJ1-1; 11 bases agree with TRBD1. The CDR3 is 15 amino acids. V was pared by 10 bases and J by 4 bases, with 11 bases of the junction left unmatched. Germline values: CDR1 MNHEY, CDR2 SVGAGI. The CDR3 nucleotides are TGTGCCACCAATCCGCTCGGGACAGGGGGCACTGAAGCTTTCTTT. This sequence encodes CATNPLGTGGTEAFF.

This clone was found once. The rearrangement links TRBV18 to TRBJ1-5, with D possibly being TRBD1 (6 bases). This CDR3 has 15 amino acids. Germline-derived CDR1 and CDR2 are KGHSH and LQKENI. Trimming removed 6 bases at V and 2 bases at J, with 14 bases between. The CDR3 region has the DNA TGTGCCAGCTCCTTTCAGGGGTGGGGCAATCAGCCCCAGCATTTT. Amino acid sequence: CASSFQGWGNQPQHF.

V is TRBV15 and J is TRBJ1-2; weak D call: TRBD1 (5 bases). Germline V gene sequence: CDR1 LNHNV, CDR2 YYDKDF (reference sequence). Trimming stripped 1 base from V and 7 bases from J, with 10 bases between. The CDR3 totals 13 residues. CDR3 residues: CATSRVRGSGYTF. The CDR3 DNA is TGTGCCACCAGCAGAGTAAGGGGAAGTGGCTACACCTTC.

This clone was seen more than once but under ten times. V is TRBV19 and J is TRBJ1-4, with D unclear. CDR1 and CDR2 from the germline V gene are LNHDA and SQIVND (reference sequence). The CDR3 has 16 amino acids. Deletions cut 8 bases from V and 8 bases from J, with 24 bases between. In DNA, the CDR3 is TGTGCCAGTCGACTCGACACGCACAACGAGGGCGAAAAACTGTTTTTT. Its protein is CASRLDTHNEGEKLFF.

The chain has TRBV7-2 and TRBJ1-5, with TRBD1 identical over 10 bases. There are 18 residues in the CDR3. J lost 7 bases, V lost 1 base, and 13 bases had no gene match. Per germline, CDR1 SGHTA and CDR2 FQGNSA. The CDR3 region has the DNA TGTGCCAGCAGCTTAGAACCCGGACAGGGGGATAGAGGACAGCCCCAGCATTTT. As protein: CASSLEPGQGDRGQPQHF. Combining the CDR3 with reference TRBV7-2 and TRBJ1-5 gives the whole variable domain GAGVSQSPSNKVTEKGKDVELRCDPISGHTALYWYRQSLGQGLEFLIYFQGNSAPDKSGLPSDRFSAERTGGSVSTLTIQRTQQEDSAVYLCASSLEPGQGDRGQPQHFGDGTRLSIL.

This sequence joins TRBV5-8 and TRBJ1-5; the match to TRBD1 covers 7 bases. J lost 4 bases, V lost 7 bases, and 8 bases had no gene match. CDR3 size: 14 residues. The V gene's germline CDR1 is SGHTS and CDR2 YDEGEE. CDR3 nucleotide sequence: TGTGCCAGCGTACCAGGGGGGTCTAATCAGCCCCAGCATTTT. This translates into CASVPGGSNQPQHF.